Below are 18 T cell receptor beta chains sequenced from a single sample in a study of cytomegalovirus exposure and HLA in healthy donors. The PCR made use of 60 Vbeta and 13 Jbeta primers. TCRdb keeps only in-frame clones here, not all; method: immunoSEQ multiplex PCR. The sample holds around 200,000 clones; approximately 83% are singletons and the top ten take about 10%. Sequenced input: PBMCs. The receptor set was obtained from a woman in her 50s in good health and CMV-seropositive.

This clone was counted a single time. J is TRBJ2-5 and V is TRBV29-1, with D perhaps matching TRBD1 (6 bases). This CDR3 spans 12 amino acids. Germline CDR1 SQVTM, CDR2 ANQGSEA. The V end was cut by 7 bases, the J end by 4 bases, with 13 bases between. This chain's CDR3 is CSAHEQGETQYF. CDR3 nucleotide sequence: TGCAGCGCCCACGAACAGGGAGAGACCCAGTACTTC.

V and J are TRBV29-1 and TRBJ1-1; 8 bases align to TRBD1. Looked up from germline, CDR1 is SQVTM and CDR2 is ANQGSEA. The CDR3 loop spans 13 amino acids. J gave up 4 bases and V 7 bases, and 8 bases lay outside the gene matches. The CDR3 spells CSASTGVGTEAFF. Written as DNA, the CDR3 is TGCAGCGCATCGACAGGGGTGGGCACTGAAGCTTTCTTT.

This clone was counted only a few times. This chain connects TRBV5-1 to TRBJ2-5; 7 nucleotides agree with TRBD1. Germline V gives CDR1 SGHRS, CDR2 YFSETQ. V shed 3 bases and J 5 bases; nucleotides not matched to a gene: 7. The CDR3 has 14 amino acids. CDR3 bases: TGCGCCAGCAGCTGGGGGACAGTTCAGGAGACCCAGTACTTC. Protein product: CASSWGTVQETQYF.

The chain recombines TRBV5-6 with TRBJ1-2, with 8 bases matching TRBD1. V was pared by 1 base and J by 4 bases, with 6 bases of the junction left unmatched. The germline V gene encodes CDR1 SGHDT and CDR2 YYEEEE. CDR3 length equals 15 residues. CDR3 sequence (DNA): TGTGCCAGCAGCTTGTTAGGCCAGGGGGCCTATGGCTACACCTTC. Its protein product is CASSLLGQGAYGYTF. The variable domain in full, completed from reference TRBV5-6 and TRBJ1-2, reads DAGVTQSPTHLIKTRGQQVTLRCSPKSGHDTVSWYQQALGQGPQFIFQYYEEEERQRGNFPDRFSGHQFPNYSSELNVNALLLGDSALYLCASSLLGQGAYGYTFGSGTRLTVV.

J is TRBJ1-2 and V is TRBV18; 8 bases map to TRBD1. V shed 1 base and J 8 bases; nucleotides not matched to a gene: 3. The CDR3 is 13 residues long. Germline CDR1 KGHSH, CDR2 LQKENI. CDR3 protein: CASSPLDRGGYTF. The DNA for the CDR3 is TGTGCCAGCTCACCACTTGACAGGGGCGGCTACACCTTC.

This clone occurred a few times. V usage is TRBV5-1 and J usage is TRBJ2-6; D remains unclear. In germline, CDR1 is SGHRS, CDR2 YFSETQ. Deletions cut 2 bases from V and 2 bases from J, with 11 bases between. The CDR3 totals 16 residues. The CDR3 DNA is TGCGCCAGCAGCTTTTCGCCTGAGGCTGGGGCCAACGTCCTGACTTTC. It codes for CASSFSPEAGANVLTF.

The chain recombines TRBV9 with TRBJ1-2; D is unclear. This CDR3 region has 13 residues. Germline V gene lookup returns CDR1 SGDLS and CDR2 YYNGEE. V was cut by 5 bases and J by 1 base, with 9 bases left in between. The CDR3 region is CASSVGNNYGYTF. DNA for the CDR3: TGTGCCAGCAGTGTCGGGAATAACTATGGCTACACCTTC.

CDR3 region: CASSLDGLGAGAYNEQFF. CDR3 coding DNA: TGTGCCAGCAGCTTAGACGGCCTAGGAGCGGGGGCGTACAATGAGCAGTTCTTC. The chain is built from TRBV7-2 and TRBJ2-1; 8 positions agree with TRBD2. The CDR3 runs to 18 residues. Unmatched junction bases numbered 12, after V lost 1 base and J lost 4 bases. The germline V gene encodes CDR1 SGHTA and CDR2 FQGNSA. Combining the CDR3 with reference TRBV7-2 and TRBJ2-1 gives the whole variable domain GAGVSQSPSNKVTEKGKDVELRCDPISGHTALYWYRQSLGQGLEFLIYFQGNSAPDKSGLPSDRFSAERTGGSVSTLTIQRTQQEDSAVYLCASSLDGLGAGAYNEQFFGPGTRLTVL.

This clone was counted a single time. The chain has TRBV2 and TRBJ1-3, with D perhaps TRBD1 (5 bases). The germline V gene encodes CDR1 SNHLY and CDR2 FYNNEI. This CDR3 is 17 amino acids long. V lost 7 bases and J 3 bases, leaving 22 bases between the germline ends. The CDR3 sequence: CASNWRGRERSGNTIYF. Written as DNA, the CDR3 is TGTGCCAGCAACTGGAGGGGAAGGGAGCGTAGTGGAAACACCATATATTTT.

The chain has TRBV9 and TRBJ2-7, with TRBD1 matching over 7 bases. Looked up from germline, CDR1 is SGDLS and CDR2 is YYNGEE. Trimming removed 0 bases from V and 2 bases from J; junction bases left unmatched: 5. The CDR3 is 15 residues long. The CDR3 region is CASSVVPGQTYEQYF. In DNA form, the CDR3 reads TGTGCCAGCAGCGTAGTCCCGGGACAGACCTACGAGCAGTACTTC.

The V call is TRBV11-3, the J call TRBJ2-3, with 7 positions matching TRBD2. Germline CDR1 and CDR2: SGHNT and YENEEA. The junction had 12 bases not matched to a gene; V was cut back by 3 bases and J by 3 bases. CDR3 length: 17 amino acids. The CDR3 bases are TGTGCCAGCAGCTTGGAGGGAGGGAACGACGGGACAGATACGCAGTATTTT. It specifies CASSLEGGNDGTDTQYF.

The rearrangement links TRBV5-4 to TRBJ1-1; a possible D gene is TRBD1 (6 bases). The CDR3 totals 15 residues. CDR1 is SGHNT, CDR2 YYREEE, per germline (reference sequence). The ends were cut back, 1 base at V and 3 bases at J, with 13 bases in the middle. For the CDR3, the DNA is TGTGCCAGCAGCTTGAAATTCAGGGGAGACACTGAAGCTTTCTTT. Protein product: CASSLKFRGDTEAFF.

The CDR3 region has the DNA TGTGCCAGCAGCCTCACGCGACATGGTGATGGCTACACCTTC. It translates to CASSLTRHGDGYTF. The J gene is TRBJ1-2, the V gene TRBV11-1; the D is unclear. The CDR3 runs to 14 residues. V was shortened by 5 bases and J by 6 bases, with 16 bases between the two germline ends. Germline V lookup: CDR1 SGHAT, CDR2 FQDESV (reference sequence).

CDR3 in DNA: TGTGCCAGCGGTCTTTTACAGAACAATCAGCCCCAGCATTTT. Translating gives CASGLLQNNQPQHF. This rearrangement joins TRBV28 to TRBJ1-5; D not resolved. The CDR3 is 14 amino acids. Trimming stripped 8 bases from V and 3 bases from J, with 14 bases between. Per germline, CDR1 MDHEN and CDR2 SYDVKM.

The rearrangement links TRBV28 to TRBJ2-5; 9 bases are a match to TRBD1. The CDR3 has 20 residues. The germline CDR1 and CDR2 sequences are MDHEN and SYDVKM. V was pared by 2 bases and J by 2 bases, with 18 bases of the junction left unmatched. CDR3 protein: CASSLRARTGVAGGQETQYF. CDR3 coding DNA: TGTGCCAGCAGTTTACGGGCAAGGACAGGGGTAGCCGGTGGGCAAGAGACCCAGTACTTC.

CDR3 in amino acids: CASSLGSTGSQETQYF. The CDR3 DNA reads as TGTGCCAGCAGCTTAGGTTCAACAGGGAGTCAAGAGACCCAGTACTTC. The rearrangement links TRBV11-3 to TRBJ2-5, with a tentative D call TRBD1 (6 bases). The germline V and J ends were trimmed by 1 base and 2 bases, with 14 bases remaining between them. The CDR3 length is 16 residues. Germline V lookup: CDR1 SGHNT, CDR2 YENEEA.

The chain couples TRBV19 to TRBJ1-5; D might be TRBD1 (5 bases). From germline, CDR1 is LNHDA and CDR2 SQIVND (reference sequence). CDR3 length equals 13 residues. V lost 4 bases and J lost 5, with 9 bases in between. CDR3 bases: TGTGCCAGTAGTAGTGACAGCGATCAGCCCCAGCATTTT. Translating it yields CASSSDSDQPQHF.

The CDR3 DNA reads TGTGCCAGCAGCTCGGGACAGAATGAAGCTTTCTTT. It encodes CASSSGQNEAFF. V and J are TRBV11-2 and TRBJ1-1, with TRBD1 identical over 7 bases. The CDR3 consists of 12 residues. The trim removed 4 bases at V and 7 bases at J, leaving 3 bases unmatched. From germline, CDR1 is SGHAT and CDR2 FQNNGV.